The clone carrying this T cell receptor beta chain was seen many times. This sample was taken from a study of T-cell reconstitution after alpha-beta-depleted transplantation in children. The V end lost 5 bases, the J end lost 4 bases, and 16 bases lay between the germline ends. The germline CDR1 and CDR2 sequences are DFQATT and SNEGSKA (reference sequence). This CDR3 is 14 amino acids long. The TCRbeta library was prepared with unique molecular identifiers. One entry per CDR3 protein results from TCRdb running MiXCR on the PCR reads. The sample holds over 550,000 distinct CDR3 sequences, roughly a tenth seen once.

The chain combines TRBV20-1 with TRBJ2-3; D not resolved. This specimen was PBMCs from the stem cell graft donor, taken from the stem cell graft. The source is a human donor who donated a stem cell graft to a child with acute myeloid leukemia. In nucleotides, the CDR3 is TGCAGTGCTTCGCAGGCAAGGAGCGCAGATACGCAGTATTTT. Protein sequence: CSASQARSADTQYF.